This TCR beta chain derives from a study of shared clonotypes between healthy human individuals. This clone is a singleton in its sample. Its antigen is still unknown. Clones were sequenced by immunoSEQ multiplex PCR, and TCRdb holds only the in-frame ones, with some missing. The sample has approximately 2.3 million clones, roughly 93% seen once; the top ten hold approximately 0.4%. Study findings and constraints: Researchers sampled blood only, noting tissue repertoires likely differ. In general, naive subsets displayed greater estimated richness than memory subsets did.

The CDR3 is 15 amino acids. Trimming took 6 bases from V and 0 from J, leaving 12 bases between them. Germline V gene data show CDR1 as SGHTA and CDR2 as FQGNSA. The TCR sequence derives from a man between 18 and 29 years old in good health. Some clones in this sample may be carry-over from other donors' samples. The source material was naive CD4+ T cells from PBMCs. Subset defined: CD45RA+ positively selected. The chain combines TRBV7-2 with TRBJ1-5; D unclear. For the CDR3, the DNA is TGTGCCAGCAGTCTTCTCCCCAATAGCAATCAGCCCCAGCATTTT. Translation gives CASSLLPNSNQPQHF.